The present T cell receptor (beta chain) was sequenced within a study of early T cells in non-severe SARS-CoV-2 infection. This clonotype was recorded a few times. TCRdb passed the 5' RACE reads through MiXCR, listing each CDR3 protein once. The sample holds tens of thousands of distinct CDR3 sequences, under 15% seen once. This sample comprised whole blood, obtained at baseline. The source is an adult who was a healthcare worker with PCR-confirmed SARS-CoV-2 infection or an uninfected control (not recorded which).

CDR3 DNA: TGTGCCAGCAGCACCGGACAGACCAACTATGGCTACACCTTC. This translates into CASSTGQTNYGYTF. The chain joins TRBV5-6 to TRBJ1-2, with D maybe TRBD1 (6 bases). This CDR3 has 14 amino acids. Germline V lookup: CDR1 SGHDT, CDR2 YYEEEE. The ends were cut back, 4 bases at V and 2 bases at J, with 12 bases in the middle.